The 18 T cell receptor beta chains below all came from one sample that was sequenced in a study of shared clonotypes between healthy human individuals. The data were produced by immunoSEQ multiplex PCR, yet TCRdb's version contains in-frame clones alone and is incomplete. The table records approximately 980,000 clones, 76% of them present only once. The sample was memory CD4+ T cells sorted from blood. Subset indicated: CD45RA-negative fraction. All receptors come from a young man in good health.

The J gene is TRBJ1-5, the V gene TRBV4-3; D possibly corresponds to TRBD1 (6 bases). Germline CDR1 is LGHNA and CDR2 is YSLEER. V lost 0 bases and J 6 bases, leaving 12 bases between the germline ends. This CDR3 comprises 15 residues. The CDR3 protein is CASSQDRGATQPQHF. In nucleotides, the CDR3 is TGCGCCAGCAGCCAAGATAGGGGGGCCACTCAGCCCCAGCATTTT.

This chain joins TRBV27 and TRBJ2-3, with a weak D call TRBD2 (6 bases). The CDR3 length is 17 residues. The V end was cut by 5 bases, the J end by 0 bases, with 18 bases between. CDR1 MNHEY and CDR2 SMNVEV come from the germline V gene (reference sequence). The CDR3 is CASSRGLLLTSTDTQYF. The CDR3, as DNA: TGTGCCAGCAGTAGGGGACTCCTGCTAACTAGCACAGATACGCAGTATTTT.

A word on this clone: Other DNA sequences in the sample encode the same CDR3. The chain uses TRBV2 and TRBJ1-1, with no clear D. This CDR3 has 12 residues. Trimming removed 6 bases from V and 1 base from J, with 6 bases in between. Germline CDR1 reads SNHLY; CDR2 reads FYNNEI. The CDR3 region is CASRTANTEAFF. The CDR3 DNA is TGTGCCAGCAGAACAGCGAACACTGAAGCTTTCTTT.

This clone was observed a single time. CDR3 in DNA: TGTGCCACCAGCAGCCGGACAGGGGGCTTCGCTCAGCCCCAGCATTTT. Encoded protein: CATSSRTGGFAQPQHF. This chain links TRBV15 with TRBJ1-5; TRBD1 aligns across 11 bases. Trimming at V came to 3 bases and at J to 6 bases, leaving 7 bases not matched to a gene. Germline loops: CDR1 LNHNV, CDR2 YYDKDF (reference sequence). CDR3 size: 16 residues. Full variable domain (rest looked up from reference TRBV15 and TRBJ1-5): DAMVIQNPRYQVTQFGKPVTLSCSQTLNHNVMYWYQQKSSQAPKLLFHYYDKDFNNEADTPDNFQSRRPNTSFCFLDIRSPGLGDTAMYLCATSSRTGGFAQPQHFGDGTRLSIL.

The chain joins TRBV30 to TRBJ1-1, with D possibly TRBD1 on 5 matching bases. Trimming stripped 3 bases from V and 7 bases from J, with 15 bases between. The length of the CDR3 is 13 residues. In germline, CDR1 is GTSNPN, CDR2 SVGIG (reference sequence). The CDR3 DNA reads TGTGCCTGGAGCCTTTGGGGGACCAATGAAGCTTTCTTT. This sequence encodes CAWSLWGTNEAFF.

J is TRBJ2-7 and V is TRBV14; 9 nucleotides agree with TRBD1. V was clipped by 4 bases and J by 4 bases; unmatched bases: 5. The CDR3 spans 14 residues. Germline V lookup: CDR1 SGHDN, CDR2 FVKESK. CDR3 in DNA: TGTGCCAGCAGCCCCTCCGGACAGGGGTACGAGCAGTACTTC. Its translation: CASSPSGQGYEQYF.

The chain combines TRBV10-1 with TRBJ2-2; possibly TRBD1 for D (6 bases). V lost 0 bases and J lost 4, with 12 bases in between. Germline CDR1 WNHNN, CDR2 SYGVQD (reference sequence). The CDR3 contains 16 residues. The CDR3 bases are TGCGCCAGCAGTGAGTCGAAAACAGGGAGCACCGGGGAGCTGTTTTTT. Protein: CASSESKTGSTGELFF.

J is TRBJ2-1 and V is TRBV7-2; 14 nucleotides agree with TRBD2. The CDR3 covers 16 residues. Per germline, CDR1 SGHTA and CDR2 FQGNSA. The J segment lost 10 bases and the V segment lost 2 bases, leaving 7 bases of the junction unmatched. The CDR3 region has the DNA TGTGCCAGCAGCTTAATGGGACTAGCGGGAGAAAGCGAGCAGTTCTTC. Translation: CASSLMGLAGESEQFF.

In its sample, this clone was seen a few times. The rearrangement uses TRBV11-2 and TRBJ1-6; TRBD1 might be the D (5 bases). From germline, CDR1 is SGHAT and CDR2 FQNNGV. The CDR3 loop spans 13 amino acids. The V end lost 5 bases, the J end lost 14 bases, and 16 bases lay between the germline ends. The CDR3 nucleotides are TGTGCCAGCAGCCCGGGTGGAGGACAATCCCTCCACTTT. Its protein is CASSPGGGQSLHF.

This chain uses TRBV11-2 with TRBJ1-1; no definite D call. Germline CDR1 SGHAT, CDR2 FQNNGV. Trimming stripped 5 bases from V and 8 bases from J, with 21 bases between. The CDR3 spans 15 residues. CDR3 DNA: TGTGCCAGCAGCCAGGAGGGTTCCTTTCGGGCCGAAGCTTTCTTT. It yields the protein CASSQEGSFRAEAFF.

The CDR3 nucleotides are TGTGCCAGCAGCCGGCGGGCAGGAGAGACCCAGTACTTC. Translating it yields CASSRRAGETQYF. This chain joins TRBV7-2 and TRBJ2-5; D possibly corresponds to TRBD2 (5 bases). This CDR3 has 13 amino acids. V lost 5 bases, J lost 4 bases, and 11 bases lay in between. Germline V gene lookup returns CDR1 SGHTA and CDR2 FQGNSA.

The CDR3 loop reads CASSEYPTGGAYEQYF. Here the CDR3 DNA reads TGTGCCAGCAGTGAATACCCGACAGGGGGCGCATACGAGCAGTACTTC. The V gene is TRBV2, the J gene TRBJ2-7, with 10 positions matching TRBD1. After removal of 2 bases from V and 4 bases from J, the junction contained 8 bases not matched to a gene. Germline values: CDR1 SNHLY, CDR2 FYNNEI. The CDR3 covers 16 residues.

This chain joins TRBV19 and TRBJ2-5, with D maybe TRBD1 (5 bases). The germline CDR1 and CDR2 sequences are LNHDA and SQIVND (reference sequence). The CDR3 length is 15 residues. The V end was cut by 3 bases, the J end by 5 bases, with 16 bases between. CDR3 in DNA: TGTGCCAGTAGTATCTCGGACACTAAAACGGAGACCCAGTACTTC. Translated, it gives CASSISDTKTETQYF.

This clone turned up a few times. The chain carries TRBV18 and TRBJ2-2; D is possibly TRBD2 (5 bases). V was trimmed by 4 bases and J by 7 bases, leaving 13 bases between them. The CDR3 has 14 amino acids. Per germline, CDR1 KGHSH and CDR2 LQKENI. The CDR3 protein is CASSLERTGGELFF. CDR3 nucleotides: TGTGCCAGCTCACTAGAACGGACTGGCGGGGAGCTGTTTTTT.

There are a few counts of this clone. The J gene is TRBJ1-2, the V gene TRBV28, with D uncertain. This CDR3 contains 12 residues. The germline V gene encodes CDR1 MDHEN and CDR2 SYDVKM. Trimming pared 7 bases from V and 4 bases from J, leaving 10 bases between. CDR3 DNA: TGTGCCAGCACCCCGCGGTTCTATGGCTACACCTTC. Amino acids: CASTPRFYGYTF.

V and J are TRBV9 and TRBJ1-5; D is unclear. Germline V CDR1 and CDR2: SGDLS, YYNGEE. The CDR3 totals 13 residues. Trimming took 2 bases from V and 3 from J, leaving 6 bases between them. The CDR3 sequence is CASSVTDNQPQHF. Written as DNA, the CDR3 is TGTGCCAGCAGCGTTACGGACAATCAGCCCCAGCATTTT.

This clone was counted between two and nine times. The J gene is TRBJ1-1, the V gene TRBV10-2, with D possibly matching TRBD1 (5 bases). Trimming pared 6 bases from V and 0 bases from J, leaving 8 bases between. CDR1 and CDR2 from the germline V gene are WSHSY and SAAADI. The CDR3 is 13 residues long. CDR3 sequence: CASRSGMNTEAFF. For the CDR3, the DNA is TGCGCCAGCAGATCAGGGATGAACACTGAAGCTTTCTTT.

This sequence joins TRBV5-1 and TRBJ2-1, with 11 positions matching TRBD1. Germline V gene data show CDR1 as SGHRS and CDR2 as YFSETQ. The CDR3 consists of 14 residues. Trimming took 3 bases from V and 8 from J; bases not matched to a gene: 4. The CDR3 DNA is TGCGCCAGCAGCTGGGGACAGGGGGTCGATGAGCAGTTCTTC. Its protein product is CASSWGQGVDEQFF.